A single sample gave rise to the 26 T cell receptor beta chains below, sequenced in a study of T cell repertoires in cytomegalovirus infection (dated by TCRdb to 2018 to 2020). The sequencer listed for this sample is Illumina HiSeq 1500. TCRdb itself trimmed the public reads at Q25 with fastp, ran MiXCR and retained productive beta chains. Every CDR3 protein is listed once, alongside the most common genes and DNA of its rows. In all, the sample holds some 700,000 distinct CDR3 sequences, and 35% of those were seen once. More than 2.5% of the sample goes to the ten largest clones. Sequencing was performed on PBMCs. These receptors were obtained from a human donor in good health (CMV status not recorded). Some clones in this sample may be carry-over from other donors' samples.

V and J are TRBV7-2 and TRBJ2-3, with D possibly being TRBD2 (6 bases). Germline V gives CDR1 SGHTA, CDR2 FQGNSA. V was trimmed by 5 bases and J by 4 bases, leaving 16 bases between them. This CDR3 has 15 residues. The CDR3 DNA is TGTGCCAGCAGCCCTCAGGAGGGCGAGCCAGATACGCAGTATTTT. Encoded protein: CASSPQEGEPDTQYF.

A few counts support this clonotype. The V and J genes are TRBV7-2 and TRBJ2-5; D ambiguous. Germline values: CDR1 SGHTA, CDR2 FQGNSA. The CDR3 consists of 12 residues. V was cut by 3 bases and J by 5 bases, with 7 bases left in between. The CDR3 loop is CASSLQVETQYF. Here the CDR3 DNA reads TGTGCCAGCAGCTTGCAGGTTGAGACCCAGTACTTC.

J is TRBJ1-5 and V is TRBV4-1; 8 bases match TRBD1. Germline V CDR1 and CDR2: MGHRA, YSYEKL. Trimming took 0 bases from V and 4 from J; bases not matched to a gene: 2. CDR3 size: 15 residues. DNA of the CDR3: TGCGCCAGCAGCCAAGATAGGACAGGGAATCAGCCCCAGCATTTT. Translating gives CASSQDRTGNQPQHF.

A few counts support this clonotype. The chain is built from TRBV12-3 or TRBV12-4 and TRBJ1-3; possible D gene TRBD1, 5 bases. Between the trimmed V and J ends, which lost 2 bases and 3 bases, there was a span of 11 bases. The CDR3 contains 15 residues. CDR3 amino acids: CASSLYSRDGNTIYF. The CDR3 coding sequence is TGTGCCAGCAGTTTATACTCCAGGGATGGAAACACCATATATTTT.

V and J are TRBV28 and TRBJ2-3, with TRBD2 identical over 9 bases. J gave up 5 bases and V 4 bases, and 10 bases lay outside the gene matches. The CDR3 spans 16 residues. Per germline, CDR1 MDHEN and CDR2 SYDVKM. This CDR3 is CASSSATSGRGDTQYF. The CDR3 DNA sequence: TGTGCCAGCAGTTCCGCGACTAGCGGCAGAGGAGATACGCAGTATTTT.

This clonotype was counted ten times or more. This chain uses TRBV7-8 with TRBJ1-2; TRBD1 matches at 7 bases. Germline V gene sequence: CDR1 SGHVS, CDR2 FQNEAQ. Trimming removed 8 bases from V and 14 bases from J; junction bases left unmatched: 11. CDR3 size: 11 residues. CDR3 in amino acids: CASRRDSSPTF. CDR3 DNA sequence: TGTGCCAGCCGACGGGACAGTTCCCCTACCTTC.

This clonotype was observed a handful of times. The chain links TRBV3-1 to TRBJ1-6; TRBD1 agrees at 7 bases. The CDR3 is made up of 12 amino acids. Germline CDR1 LGHDT, CDR2 YNNKEL (reference sequence). Unmatched junction bases numbered 8, after V lost 8 bases and J lost 13 bases. CDR3 amino acids: CASGTASFPLHF. Written as DNA, the CDR3 is TGTGCCAGCGGGACAGCCAGTTTCCCCCTCCACTTT. The variable domain in full, with the rest retrieved from reference TRBV3-1 and TRBJ1-6, is DTAVSQTPKYLVTQMGNDKSIKCEQNLGHDTMYWYKQDSKKFLKIMFSYNNKELIINETVPNRFSPKSPDKAHLNLHINSLELGDSAVYFCASGTASFPLHFGNGTRLTVT.

This sequence joins TRBV12-3 or TRBV12-4 and TRBJ1-1; perhaps TRBD1 as D (5 bases). The CDR3 runs to 14 residues. V was pared by 7 bases and J by 0 bases, with 12 bases between. CDR3 protein: CASTPGRVNTEAFF. In DNA, the CDR3 is TGTGCCAGCACACCGGGACGGGTGAACACTGAAGCTTTCTTT.

The chain has TRBV19 and TRBJ1-2, with TRBD1 identical over 7 bases. This CDR3 contains 16 residues. Germline V CDR1 and CDR2: LNHDA, SQIVND (reference sequence). The junction had 9 bases not matched to a gene; V was cut back by 5 bases and J by 0 bases. Here the CDR3 DNA reads TGTGCCAGTAGTTCGTTTTGGGACAGAGCTAACTATGGCTACACCTTC. Amino acids: CASSSFWDRANYGYTF.

Concerning this clonotype: Its ends do not fully match the called genes, so a read error is possible. The chain employs TRBV7-3 and TRBJ2-5, with 7 bases fitting TRBD1. The CDR3 runs 14 residues. Germline lookup yields CDR1 SGHTA and CDR2 FQGTGA. In DNA form, the CDR3 reads TGTGCCAGCAGCGTAACAGGGGCATCGGAGACCCAGTACTTC. Translated, it gives CASSVTGASETQYF.

A few counts support this clonotype. The chain employs TRBV28 and TRBJ2-5; the match to TRBD2 covers 10 bases. The germline V gene encodes CDR1 MDHEN and CDR2 SYDVKM. The CDR3 runs to 16 residues. The V segment lost 7 bases and the J segment 4 bases; nucleotides outside the gene matches: 12. CDR3 nucleotides: TGTGCCAGCAACTCACTAGCGGGGCAACGGCGAGAGACCCAGTACTTC. Residues: CASNSLAGQRRETQYF. The full variable domain, in which reference TRBV28 and TRBJ2-5 provide the parts outside the CDR3, is DVKVTQSSRYLVKRTGEKVFLECVQDMDHENMFWYRQDPGLGLRLIYFSYDVKMKEKGDIPEGYSVSREKKERFSLILESASTNQTSMYLCASNSLAGQRRETQYFGPGTRLLVL.

The chain joins TRBV29-1 to TRBJ1-1; D gene unclear. The V gene lost 3 bases and the J gene lost 0 bases, with 8 bases spanning the gap. The CDR3 spans 13 residues. The germline V gene encodes CDR1 SQVTM and CDR2 ANQGSEA. DNA for the CDR3: TGCAGCGTTGACGGCCGGATGAACACTGAAGCTTTCTTT. This gives the protein CSVDGRMNTEAFF.

The V gene is TRBV7-9, the J gene TRBJ1-3; a possible D gene is TRBD1 (6 bases). Germline loops: CDR1 SEHNR, CDR2 FQNEAQ (reference sequence). V lost 11 bases to trimming and J lost 2 bases, with 25 bases between them. The CDR3 contains 17 residues. Here the CDR3 reads CACDSRSSWTAGNTIYF. For the CDR3, the DNA is TGTGCCTGCGATTCGCGTTCCAGTTGGACAGCTGGAAACACCATATATTTT. Drawing the rest from reference TRBV7-9 and TRBJ1-3, the complete variable domain is DTGVSQNPRHKITKRGQNVTFRCDPISEHNRLYWYRQTLGQGPEFLTYFQNEAQLEKSRLLSDRFSAERPKGSFSTLEIQRTEQGDSAMYLCACDSRSSWTAGNTIYFGEGSWLTVV.

This clonotype appeared many times. The V and J genes are TRBV6-2 or TRBV6-3 and TRBJ2-7; D uncertain. CDR1 is MNHEY, CDR2 SVGEGT, per germline. This CDR3 contains 12 residues. V lost 7 bases and J lost 6, with 13 bases in between. CDR3 in amino acids: CASTRDGLEQYF. The CDR3 DNA follows: TGTGCCAGCACCCGTGACGGCCTCGAGCAGTACTTC.

The table lists this clonotype with a few counts. This chain uses TRBV28 with TRBJ2-1; TRBD1 might be the D (6 bases). The V gene's germline CDR1 is MDHEN and CDR2 SYDVKM. V dropped 1 base and J dropped 13 bases, with 11 bases sitting between them. The CDR3 covers 12 residues. The CDR3 sequence is CASSLSLQGQFF. CDR3 in DNA: TGTGCCAGCAGTTTATCATTACAGGGTCAGTTCTTC.

This clonotype has only a few counts. The chain has TRBV12-3 or TRBV12-4 and TRBJ1-4; D gene ambiguous. This CDR3 spans 11 amino acids. Trimming took 2 bases from V and 11 from J, leaving 6 bases between them. The CDR3 DNA sequence: TGTGCCAGCAGTTTATTAGGGAAACTGTTTTTT. Amino acids: CASSLLGKLFF.

The chain is built from TRBV4-2 and TRBJ2-7; 9 nucleotides agree with TRBD1. Unmatched junction bases numbered 3, after V lost 3 bases and J lost 6 bases. Looked up from germline, CDR1 is LGHNA and CDR2 is YNFKEQ. The CDR3 has 13 residues. The CDR3 nucleotides read TGTGCCAGCAGCCAGGGGACAGGGCTCGAGCAGTACTTC. Protein product: CASSQGTGLEQYF.

The chain recombines TRBV2 with TRBJ2-6, with D perhaps matching TRBD1 (5 bases). This CDR3 has 15 amino acids. V lost 6 bases and J 0 bases, leaving 9 bases between the germline ends. From germline, CDR1 is SNHLY and CDR2 FYNNEI. The CDR3 region is CASRAGLSGANVLTF. In nucleotides, the CDR3 is TGTGCCAGCAGAGCAGGGCTCTCTGGGGCCAACGTCCTGACTTTC.

The chain links TRBV19 to TRBJ2-7, with 9 bases aligning to TRBD1. J was trimmed by 4 bases and V by 5 bases; bases with no gene match: 9. CDR1 is LNHDA, CDR2 SQIVND, per germline (reference sequence). This CDR3 contains 15 residues. The CDR3 loop reads CASSAGTGIFYEQYF. The CDR3 nucleotides read TGTGCCAGTAGTGCCGGGACAGGGATTTTTTACGAGCAGTACTTC.

The chain is built from TRBV18 and TRBJ1-2, with D possibly matching TRBD1 (5 bases). The CDR3 is 13 residues long. V dropped 7 bases and J dropped 6 bases, with 15 bases sitting between them. Germline loops: CDR1 KGHSH, CDR2 LQKENI. The CDR3 region has the DNA TGTGCCAGCTGGCTGGCAGGGTCTGATGGCTACACCTTC. Protein sequence: CASWLAGSDGYTF.

Only one count was recorded for this clonotype. V usage is TRBV7-2 and J usage is TRBJ2-7; no clear D gene. Between the trimmed V and J ends, which lost 5 bases and 6 bases, there was a span of 14 bases. CDR3 length: 13 amino acids. CDR1 and CDR2 (germline): SGHTA, FQGNSA. The CDR3 spells CASSTRTRLEQYF. CDR3 nucleotide sequence: TGTGCCAGCAGCACTCGAACCCGCCTCGAGCAGTACTTC.

In this sample, this clonotype turned up a few times. This rearrangement joins TRBV20-1 to TRBJ1-1, with 7 positions matching TRBD1. From germline, CDR1 is DFQATT and CDR2 SNEGSKA (reference sequence). There are 14 residues in the CDR3. V lost 6 bases to trimming and J lost 7 bases; unmatched junction nucleotides: 14. The CDR3 DNA reads as TGCAGTGCCCCCTATCAACAGGGGAGCGATGAAGCTTTCTTT. Translating gives CSAPYQQGSDEAFF.

A few counts support this clonotype. The chain couples TRBV6-1 to TRBJ2-5, with D perhaps being TRBD1 or TRBD2 (5 bases each). V lost 1 base and J lost 2, with 8 bases in between. CDR3 length: 14 amino acids. CDR1 and CDR2 (germline): MNHNS, SASEGT. CDR3 loop: CASSEGDLQETQYF. The CDR3 DNA reads TGTGCCAGCAGTGAAGGGGACCTTCAAGAGACCCAGTACTTC.

This clonotype was recorded a few times. The chain joins TRBV6-5 to TRBJ1-2; D call uncertain. The CDR3 is made up of 16 amino acids. The V end lost 2 bases, the J end lost 6 bases, and 19 bases lay between the germline ends. Germline-derived CDR1 and CDR2 are MNHEY and SVGAGI. The CDR3 DNA reads TGTGCCAGCAGTTACGCGGCAGGCCGGAGATCTGATGGCTACACCTTC. Amino acids: CASSYAAGRRSDGYTF.

The V call is TRBV27, the J call TRBJ2-7; TRBD1 aligns across 10 bases. The CDR3 runs 14 residues. Trimming cost V 2 bases and J 9 bases; bases outside gene matches: 7. CDR1 is MNHEY and CDR2 is SMNVEV in the germline V gene (reference sequence). The CDR3 is CASSLTTGGSGQYF. The CDR3 nucleotides are TGTGCCAGCAGTTTAACGACAGGGGGCTCGGGGCAGTACTTC.

Worth noting for this clonotype: Because the CDR3's place on the DNA is in doubt, the DNA is left out and the CDR3 is given as listed by TCRdb. The chain uses TRBV2 and TRBJ2-3; the D call of TRBD1 is as the table states it, not checked on the DNA. In germline, CDR1 is SNHLY, CDR2 FYNNEI. The length of the CDR3 is 14 amino acids, counting both ends. CDR3 region: CASILGLHTDAQYF.